The text below deals with one TCR beta chain. Antigen unknown. This entry belongs to a study of cytomegalovirus exposure and HLA in healthy donors. Study conclusions and caveats: There were a few CMV-associated chains whose specificity for CMV antigens was confirmed in vitro. A classifier reportedly called cytomegalovirus status with high sensitivity and specificity. The study recorded 164 TCR beta chains that were cytomegalovirus-associated. First-cohort TCR clusters were later found to tend to co-occur in the 90 to 150 validation repertoires.

Assay: immunoSEQ multiplex PCR; the TCRdb copy retains only in-frame clones and omits some. This table holds tens of thousands of clones, 85% to 95% found once. Germline V gene data show CDR1 as SGHRS and CDR2 as YFSETQ. Between the trimmed V and J ends, which lost 0 bases and 3 bases, there was a span of 9 bases. The CDR3 has 14 residues. Material: PBMCs. The receptor comes from a man younger than 35 in good health and CMV-seronegative. J is TRBJ1-1 and V is TRBV5-1, with D possibly being TRBD1 (5 bases). The DNA of the CDR3 is TGCGCCAGCAGCTTGGCCAGGGTGGACACTGAAGCTTTCTTT. The encoded protein is CASSLARVDTEAFF.